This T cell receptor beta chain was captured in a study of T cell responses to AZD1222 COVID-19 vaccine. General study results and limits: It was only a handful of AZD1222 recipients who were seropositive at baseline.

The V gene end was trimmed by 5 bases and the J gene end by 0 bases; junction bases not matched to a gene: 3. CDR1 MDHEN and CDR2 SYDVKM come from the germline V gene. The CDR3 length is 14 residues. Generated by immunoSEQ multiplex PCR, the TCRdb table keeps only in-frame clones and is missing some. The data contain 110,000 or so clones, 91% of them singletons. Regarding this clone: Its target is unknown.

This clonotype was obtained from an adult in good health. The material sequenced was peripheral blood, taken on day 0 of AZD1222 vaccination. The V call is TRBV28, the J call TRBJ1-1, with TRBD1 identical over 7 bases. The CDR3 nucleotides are TGTGCCAGCAGTCGGGACAGAGTGAACACTGAAGCTTTCTTT. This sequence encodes CASSRDRVNTEAFF. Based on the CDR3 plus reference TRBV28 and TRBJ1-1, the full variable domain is DVKVTQSSRYLVKRTGEKVFLECVQDMDHENMFWYRQDPGLGLRLIYFSYDVKMKEKGDIPEGYSVSREKKERFSLILESASTNQTSMYLCASSRDRVNTEAFFGQGTRLTVV.